This TCR beta chain is from a study of Ad26.COV2.S vaccination and SARS-CoV-2 variants. Specified treatment: about 20 received Ad26.COV2.S at low or high dose, single or two shots; about five received placebo; per-sample allocation not given. Samples analyzed were those drawn on day 63 after the first vaccine or placebo injection. Sequencing used immunoSEQ multiplex PCR; TCRdb keeps in-frame clones, though not all of them. This sample has 430,000 or so clones, with roughly 90% found just once. Trimming removed 0 bases from V and 6 bases from J, with 11 bases in between. Germline loops: CDR1 MNHEY, CDR2 SMNVEV (reference sequence). This CDR3 has 14 residues.

The sequencing here drew on peripheral blood, taken in a trial of Ad26.COV2.S vaccine versus placebo. This chain links TRBV27 with TRBJ1-1; D unresolved. This clonotype was obtained from a person between 18 and 65 years old who received the Ad26.COV2.S COVID-19 vaccine or a placebo. The CDR3 spells CASSLSGFPPEAFF. For the CDR3, the DNA is TGTGCCAGCAGTTTATCAGGTTTCCCCCCTGAAGCTTTCTTT.